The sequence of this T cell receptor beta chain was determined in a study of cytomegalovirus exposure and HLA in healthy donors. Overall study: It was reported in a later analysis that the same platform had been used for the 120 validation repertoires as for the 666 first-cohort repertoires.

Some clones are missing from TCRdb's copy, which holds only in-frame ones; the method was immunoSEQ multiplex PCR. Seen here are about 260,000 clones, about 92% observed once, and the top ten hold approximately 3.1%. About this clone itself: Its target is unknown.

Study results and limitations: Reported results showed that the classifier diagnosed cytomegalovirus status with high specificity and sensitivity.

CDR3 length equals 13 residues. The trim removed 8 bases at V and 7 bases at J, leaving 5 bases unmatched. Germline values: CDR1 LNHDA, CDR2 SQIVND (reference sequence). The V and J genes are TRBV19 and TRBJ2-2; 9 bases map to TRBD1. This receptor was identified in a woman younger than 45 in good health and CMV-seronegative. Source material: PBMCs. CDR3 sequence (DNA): TGTGCCAGTTCACAGGGGGCGGGCGGGGAGCTGTTTTTT. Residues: CASSQGAGGELFF.